This TCR beta chain emerged from a study of OX40 agonist ivuxolimab in advanced cancers. About the research overall: Ivuxolimab, an agonistic anti-OX40 (CD134) antibody, was given to patients. Patients were infused with ivuxolimab every 2 weeks at 0.01 to 10 mg/kg.

Concerning this clone: Its specificity is not known.

Assay used: immunoSEQ multiplex PCR; TCRdb lists only in-frame clones, some missing. The sample contains around 72,000 clones, approximately 90% of which appear only once. The CDR3 is made up of 16 amino acids. Germline trimming cut 4 bases from V and 0 bases from J; bases unmatched to any gene: 8. Germline values: CDR1 SGHRS, CDR2 YFSETQ. Notes on the study in general: The investigators did not determine what antigen specificity the expanded peripheral T cells had. Low normalized clonal expansion also occurred in some nonresponding patients.

J is TRBJ2-3 and V is TRBV5-1, with TRBD2 identical over 7 bases. The TCR sequence derives from an adult with an advanced solid tumor such as melanoma, head and neck, liver or kidney cancer. The sequenced sample was CD4+ or CD8+ T cells sorted from blood, obtained in a trial of the OX40 agonist ivuxolimab. The CDR3 loop is CASSLRRGTSTDTQYF. The CDR3 DNA reads as TGCGCCAGCAGCCTCCGGCGGGGGACTAGCACAGATACGCAGTATTTT. The full variable domain, its missing parts supplied by reference TRBV5-1 and TRBJ2-3, is KAGVTQTPRYLIKTRGQQVTLSCSPISGHRSVSWYQQTPGQGLQFLFEYFSETQRNKGNFPGRFSGRQFSNSRSEMNVSTLELGDSALYLCASSLRRGTSTDTQYFGPGTRLTVL.